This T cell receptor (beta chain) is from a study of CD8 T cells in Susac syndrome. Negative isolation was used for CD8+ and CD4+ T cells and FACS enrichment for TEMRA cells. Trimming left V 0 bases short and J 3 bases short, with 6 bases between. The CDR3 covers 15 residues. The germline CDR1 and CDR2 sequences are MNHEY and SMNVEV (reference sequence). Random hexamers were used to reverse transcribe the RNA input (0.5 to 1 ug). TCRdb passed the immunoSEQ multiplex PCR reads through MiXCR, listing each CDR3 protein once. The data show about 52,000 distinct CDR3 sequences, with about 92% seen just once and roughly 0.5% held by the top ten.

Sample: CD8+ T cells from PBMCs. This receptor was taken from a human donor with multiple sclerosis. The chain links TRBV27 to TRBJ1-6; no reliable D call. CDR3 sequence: CASSLSLGYNSPLHF. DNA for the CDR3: TGTGCCAGCAGTTTATCTTTGGGCTATAATTCACCCCTCCACTTT.